The 2 T cell receptor beta chains given below trace back to one sample, sequenced in a study of blood T cell repertoires in COVID-19 (dated by TCRdb to the early 2020s). Library preparation was by the immunoSEQ multiplex PCR assay. TCRdb holds this immuneACCESS table with in-frame rearrangements only. Some clones are missing; in checked studies, unresolved V genes explain under half, and the rest has no known cause. Recorded for this sample are fewer than 250,000 clones; roughly 87% of them occurred a single time. The top ten clones comprise 2.5% to 3% of the sample. Sequencing used PBMCs or T cells enriched from blood (not recorded which). These receptors all stem from a woman in her twenties or thirties with acute COVID-19.

The genes are TRBV6-5 and TRBJ1-2; D might be TRBD1 (6 bases). The CDR3 sequence is 13 residues long. Germline CDR1 is MNHEY and CDR2 is SVGAGI. V was trimmed by 10 bases and J by 3 bases, leaving 15 bases between them. The CDR3 nucleotides read TGTGCCACTTTGGACAGTACCGACTATGGCTACACCTTC. Its translation is CATLDSTDYGYTF.

The chain employs TRBV6-2 or TRBV6-3 and TRBJ2-5; 9 nucleotides agree with TRBD2. CDR1 and CDR2 (germline): MNHEY, SVGEGT. The CDR3 contains 21 residues. V dropped 5 bases and J dropped 4; count of bases not matched to a gene: 26. The CDR3 spells CASSNFPLSYPGLAFGETQYF. CDR3 nucleotides: TGTGCCAGCAGTAACTTCCCACTCTCATATCCGGGACTAGCCTTTGGAGAGACCCAGTACTTC.